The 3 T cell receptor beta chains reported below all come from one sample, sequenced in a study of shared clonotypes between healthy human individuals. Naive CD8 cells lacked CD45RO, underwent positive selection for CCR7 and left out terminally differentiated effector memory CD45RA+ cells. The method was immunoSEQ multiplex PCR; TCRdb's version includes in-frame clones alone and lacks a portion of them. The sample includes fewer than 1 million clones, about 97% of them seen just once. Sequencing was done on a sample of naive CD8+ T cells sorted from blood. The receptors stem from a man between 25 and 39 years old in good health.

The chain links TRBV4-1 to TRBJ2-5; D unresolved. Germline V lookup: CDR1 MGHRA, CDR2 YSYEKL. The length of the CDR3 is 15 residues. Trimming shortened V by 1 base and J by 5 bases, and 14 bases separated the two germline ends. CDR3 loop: CASSQGAYPSETQYF. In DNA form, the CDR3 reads TGCGCCAGCAGCCAAGGGGCCTACCCTTCGGAGACCCAGTACTTC.

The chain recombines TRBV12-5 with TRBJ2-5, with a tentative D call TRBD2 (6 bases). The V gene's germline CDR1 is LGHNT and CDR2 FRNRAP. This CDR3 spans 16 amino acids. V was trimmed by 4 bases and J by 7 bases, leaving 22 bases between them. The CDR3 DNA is TGTGCTAGTGGTTCCCATTGGACTACATACAACCGGACCCAGTACTTC. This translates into CASGSHWTTYNRTQYF.

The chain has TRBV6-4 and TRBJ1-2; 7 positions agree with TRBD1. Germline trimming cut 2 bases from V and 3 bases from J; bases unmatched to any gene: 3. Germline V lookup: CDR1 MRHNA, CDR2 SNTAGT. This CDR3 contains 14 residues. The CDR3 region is CASSDTQGDYGYTF. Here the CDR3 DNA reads TGTGCCAGCAGTGACACTCAGGGGGACTATGGCTACACCTTC.